This T cell receptor (beta chain) was documented in a study of regulatory T cells in long-lasting Graves disease. Regarding time point: newly diagnosed GD, antithyroid drugs for less than 3 months. Isolated PBMC RNA provided the starting material for the TCR library. The CDR3 runs to 15 residues. Germline V gene data show CDR1 as MRHNA and CDR2 as SNTAGT. V dropped 5 bases and J dropped 2 bases, with 13 bases sitting between them. TCR beta libraries were built with iRepertoire HTBI primers and Arm-PCR of CDR3 regions. One entry per CDR3 protein, called by TCRdb with MiXCR from the multiplex PCR reads. The sample shows about 470,000 distinct CDR3 sequences, under 20% of them seen only once. This clonotype was seen at least ten times. The target antigen is unknown. General study findings and limits: Fewer public clonotypes were shared by new patients (around 970) than by persistent patients (about 3,000).

These same data were also listed under a study on T cells in Graves' hyperthyroidism and ophthalmopathy. This second study notes: Most expanded thyroid clonotypes above 0.001 also appeared in blood.

The rearrangement links TRBV6-4 to TRBJ2-1; no clear D. The starting material was peripheral blood mononuclear cells (PBMCs), obtained at new diagnosis, from a patient treated with antithyroid drugs. The sequence was obtained from a man between 40 and 49 years old with Graves disease. The CDR3 protein is CASSPQVITYNEQFF. The CDR3 region has the DNA TGTGCCAGCAGTCCCCAGGTGATTACCTACAATGAGCAGTTCTTC.